The 21 T cell receptor beta chains listed next were all sequenced from one sample in a study of blood T cell repertoires in COVID-19. Assay used: immunoSEQ multiplex PCR; TCRdb lists only in-frame clones, some missing. The table lists over 50,000 clones, around 87% of them singletons. Specimen: peripheral blood. These receptors all stem from a man between 60 and 70 years old with acute or convalescent COVID-19.

This chain joins TRBV7-6 and TRBJ2-2, with unresolved D. CDR1 is SGHVS and CDR2 is FNYEAQ in the germline V gene. This CDR3 spans 14 amino acids. V was trimmed by 5 bases and J by 4 bases, leaving 11 bases between them. The CDR3 here is CASSLVFSTGELFF. The CDR3 region has the DNA TGTGCCAGCAGCCTCGTGTTCAGCACCGGGGAGCTGTTTTTT. Filled out from reference TRBV7-6 and TRBJ2-2, the complete variable domain reads GAGVSQSPRYKVTKRGQDVALRCDPISGHVSLYWYRQALGQGPEFLTYFNYEAQQDKSGLPNDRFSAERPEGSISTLTIQRTEQRDSAMYRCASSLVFSTGELFFGEGSRLTVL.

This clone was detected a few times. This rearrangement joins TRBV7-9 to TRBJ2-5, with TRBD2 identical over 9 bases. From germline, CDR1 is SEHNR and CDR2 FQNEAQ (reference sequence). The CDR3 has 15 amino acids. The V segment lost 1 base and the J segment 5 bases; nucleotides outside the gene matches: 5. The CDR3 nucleotides are TGTGCCAGCAGCTTAGTATCTAGCGGGGTGGAGACCCAGTACTTC. Translating gives CASSLVSSGVETQYF.

The rearrangement joins TRBV30 to TRBJ2-5; no reliable D call. Between the trimmed V and J ends, which lost 0 bases and 2 bases, there was a span of 10 bases. Germline CDR1 GTSNPN, CDR2 SVGIG (reference sequence). The CDR3 consists of 14 residues. CDR3 residues: CAWSVQSVQETQYF. Here the CDR3 DNA reads TGTGCCTGGAGTGTTCAGTCAGTGCAAGAGACCCAGTACTTC.

V is TRBV7-2 and J is TRBJ2-1; tentative D call: TRBD1 (6 bases). V lost 5 bases and J lost 0, with 11 bases in between. Germline CDR1 and CDR2: SGHTA and FQGNSA. The CDR3 is 15 amino acids. The CDR3: CASSPGQNSYNEQFF. The CDR3 DNA sequence: TGTGCCAGCAGCCCCGGACAGAACTCCTACAATGAGCAGTTCTTC. Looking up the rest from reference TRBV7-2 and TRBJ2-1 gives the full variable domain: GAGVSQSPSNKVTEKGKDVELRCDPISGHTALYWYRQSLGQGLEFLIYFQGNSAPDKSGLPSDRFSAERTGGSVSTLTIQRTQQEDSAVYLCASSPGQNSYNEQFFGPGTRLTVL.

The chain couples TRBV5-1 to TRBJ2-7; 8 positions agree with TRBD1. The CDR3 spans 15 residues. V lost 4 bases, J lost 4 bases, and 10 bases stayed unmatched. Germline-derived CDR1 and CDR2 are SGHRS and YFSETQ. This CDR3 is CASSPRLGQGYEQYF. CDR3 nucleotide sequence: TGCGCCAGCAGCCCCCGACTAGGACAGGGTTACGAGCAGTACTTC.

The chain combines TRBV30 with TRBJ1-1; TRBD1 might be the D (6 bases). CDR3 size: 13 residues. CDR1 GTSNPN and CDR2 SVGIG come from the germline V gene (reference sequence). Trimming removed 5 bases from V and 0 bases from J, with 10 bases in between. This CDR3 reads CAWEGVVNTEAFF. In nucleotides, the CDR3 is TGTGCCTGGGAGGGGGTAGTGAACACTGAAGCTTTCTTT.

The chain uses TRBV24-1 and TRBJ2-3; no definite D call. Trimming cost V 4 bases and J 9 bases, with 16 bases left between them. CDR1 KGHDR and CDR2 SFDVKD come from the germline V gene. The CDR3 runs to 14 residues. This CDR3 reads CATSDRSSHPTQYF. The CDR3 bases are TGTGCCACCAGTGACAGGTCGTCCCACCCCACGCAGTATTTT.

V is TRBV5-4 and J is TRBJ2-1, with 7 bases identical to TRBD2. V lost 4 bases to trimming and J lost 3 bases; unmatched junction nucleotides: 4. The germline V gene has CDR1 SGHNT and CDR2 YYREEE (reference sequence). There are 14 residues in the CDR3. The CDR3 region has the DNA TGTGCCAGCAGCCCCCCGGGGGGCTACAATGAGCAGTTCTTC. It codes for CASSPPGGYNEQFF. Combining the CDR3 with reference TRBV5-4 and TRBJ2-1 gives the whole variable domain ETGVTQSPTHLIKTRGQQVTLRCSSQSGHNTVSWYQQALGQGPQFIFQYYREEENGRGNFPPRFSGLQFPNYSSELNVNALELDDSALYLCASSPPGGYNEQFFGPGTRLTVL.

This chain connects TRBV29-1 to TRBJ2-1; TRBD1 is a possible D gene (6 bases). The CDR3 consists of 15 residues. Looked up from germline, CDR1 is SQVTM and CDR2 is ANQGSEA. Trimming removed 4 bases at V and 0 bases at J, with 13 bases between. CDR3 loop: CSVVPRGSSYNEQFF. The CDR3 bases are TGCAGCGTTGTCCCAAGGGGGAGCTCCTACAATGAGCAGTTCTTC.

This clone was counted once. The chain is built from TRBV19 and TRBJ1-5, with a tentative D call TRBD1 (5 bases). Trimming pared 4 bases from V and 3 bases from J, leaving 13 bases between. There are 15 residues in the CDR3. Germline CDR1 LNHDA, CDR2 SQIVND (reference sequence). CDR3 sequence reads: CASSTGTVINQPQHF. CDR3 DNA sequence: TGTGCCAGTAGTACTGGGACTGTCATCAATCAGCCCCAGCATTTT.

On this clone itself: Mismatch with germline at one junction end may stem from a read error. The J gene is TRBJ1-1, the V gene TRBV18; TRBD1 matches 7 bases. The CDR3 totals 16 residues. Per germline, CDR1 KGHSH and CDR2 LQKENI. CDR3 residues: CASSPPTGQVNTEAFF. Here the CDR3 DNA reads TGTGCCAGCTCTCCACCTACCGGACAGGTGAACACTGAAGCTTTCTTT.

This rearrangement joins TRBV10-3 to TRBJ1-2; D unclear. Trimming pared 0 bases from V and 8 bases from J, leaving 16 bases between. The germline V gene has CDR1 ENHRY and CDR2 SYGVKD. The CDR3 has 15 residues. The CDR3 reads CAISESEGRIRGYTF. Written as DNA, the CDR3 is TGTGCCATCAGTGAGTCGGAAGGCAGGATCCGCGGCTACACCTTC.

This chain joins TRBV6-2 or TRBV6-3 and TRBJ2-5; no reliable D call. The CDR3 has 13 residues. The V gene's germline CDR1 is MNHEY and CDR2 SVGEGT. Trimming stripped 2 bases from V and 2 bases from J, with 6 bases between. The CDR3 DNA reads as TGTGCCAGCAGTTACAACAGACAAGAGACCCAGTACTTC. Protein sequence: CASSYNRQETQYF.

This rearrangement joins TRBV27 to TRBJ2-5, with D possibly matching TRBD1 (6 bases). This CDR3 is built from 14 residues. Germline V gene sequence: CDR1 MNHEY, CDR2 SMNVEV (reference sequence). The V end lost 8 bases, the J end lost 4 bases, and 17 bases lay between the germline ends. CDR3 DNA: TGTGCCAGCGGCAGGGGAGTTGGGGGAGAGACCCAGTACTTC. This sequence encodes CASGRGVGGETQYF.

The chain employs TRBV11-2 and TRBJ1-1; 7 bases agree with TRBD1. The V gene's germline CDR1 is SGHAT and CDR2 FQNNGV. V was pared by 2 bases and J by 0 bases, with 3 bases of the junction left unmatched. This CDR3 region has 15 residues. The CDR3 is CASSLTGTVNTEAFF. The CDR3 nucleotides are TGTGCCAGCAGCTTAACCGGGACAGTGAACACTGAAGCTTTCTTT. The full variable domain, its missing parts supplied by reference TRBV11-2 and TRBJ1-1, is EAGVAQSPRYKIIEKRQSVAFWCNPISGHATLYWYQQILGQGPKLLIQFQNNGVVDDSQLPKDRFSAERLKGVDSTLKIQPAKLEDSAVYLCASSLTGTVNTEAFFGQGTRLTVV.

The rearrangement links TRBV7-2 to TRBJ1-1, with D perhaps matching TRBD1 (5 bases). The germline V gene has CDR1 SGHTA and CDR2 FQGNSA. Trimming took off 5 bases at V and 1 base at J, with 8 bases between the two ends. The CDR3 sequence is 13 residues long. CDR3 sequence (DNA): TGTGCCAGCAGCCCTACAGGGAACACTGAAGCTTTCTTT. It encodes CASSPTGNTEAFF.

The J gene is TRBJ1-2, the V gene TRBV6-2 or TRBV6-3; TRBD1 might be the D (5 bases). The CDR3 runs 19 residues. Germline V gene data show CDR1 as MNHEY and CDR2 as SVGEGT. Trimming took off 0 bases at V and 0 bases at J, with 20 bases between the two ends. As DNA, the CDR3 is TGTGCCAGCAGTTACTCTCATTGGAGGGGCGAGTCCACTAACTATGGCTACACCTTC. As protein: CASSYSHWRGESTNYGYTF.

The chain employs TRBV12-5 and TRBJ1-5, with 7 nucleotides matching TRBD1. The V and J ends lost 5 bases and 5 bases, in that order; junction bases with no gene match: 9. This CDR3 has 15 residues. Germline CDR1 LGHNT, CDR2 FRNRAP. The CDR3 reads CASGPTDRADQPQHF. In DNA form, the CDR3 reads TGTGCTAGTGGTCCAACCGACAGGGCGGATCAGCCCCAGCATTTT. The full variable domain, in which reference TRBV12-5 and TRBJ1-5 provide the parts outside the CDR3, is DARVTQTPRHKVTEMGQEVTMRCQPILGHNTVFWYRQTMMQGLELLAYFRNRAPLDDSGMPKDRFSAEMPDATLATLKIQPSEPRDSAVYFCASGPTDRADQPQHFGDGTRLSIL.

The CDR3 spells CASRSLASSYNSPLHF. The CDR3 DNA reads TGTGCCAGCAGGTCACTTGCGAGCTCCTATAATTCACCCCTCCACTTT. V is TRBV27 and J is TRBJ1-6; unclear D gene. CDR1 is MNHEY, CDR2 SMNVEV, per germline (reference sequence). This CDR3 region has 16 residues. V lost 6 bases, J lost 0 bases, and 12 bases lay in between.

The chain joins TRBV9 to TRBJ1-4, with D possibly TRBD1 on 6 matching bases. Trimming stripped 3 bases from V and 8 bases from J, with 17 bases between. This CDR3 is built from 15 residues. Germline CDR1 and CDR2: SGDLS and YYNGEE. DNA for the CDR3: TGTGCCAGCAGCGCGGGACACACTGGAGGAGAAAAACTGTTTTTT. As protein: CASSAGHTGGEKLFF.

This rearrangement joins TRBV5-4 to TRBJ1-6; D not resolved. In germline, CDR1 is SGHNT, CDR2 YYREEE (reference sequence). The CDR3 sequence is 16 residues long. The ends were cut back, 2 bases at V and 0 bases at J, with 9 bases in the middle. The chain's CDR3 is CASSFDTSSYNSPLHF. In DNA, the CDR3 is TGTGCCAGCAGCTTTGACACGAGCTCCTATAATTCACCCCTCCACTTT.